Listed here are 13 T cell receptor beta chains from one sample, sequenced in a study of blood T cell repertoires in COVID-19. Clones were sequenced by immunoSEQ multiplex PCR, and TCRdb holds only the in-frame ones, with some missing. Of roughly 280,000 clones in the sample, roughly 86% were seen once. The sample was peripheral blood. The receptors shown here come from a young man with active or convalescent COVID-19.

Regarding this clone: One junction end disagrees with the germline gene, perhaps due to a read error. The chain employs TRBV12-3 or TRBV12-4 and TRBJ1-1; D remains unclear. The CDR3 has 11 amino acids. CDR3 bases: TGTGCCAGCAGTTTCAGGACTGAGGCTTTCTTT. It is translated as CASSFRTEAFF.

The chain carries TRBV11-3 and TRBJ2-1; TRBD2 agrees at 7 bases. The trim removed 1 base at V and 0 bases at J, leaving 15 bases unmatched. The CDR3 contains 20 residues. Germline assignment: CDR1 SGHNT and CDR2 YENEEA. The CDR3 nucleotides are TGTGCCAGCAGCTTAGTAGCTGGCAGGGAGGGGTCCAGCTCCTACAATGAGCAGTTCTTC. Its protein product is CASSLVAGREGSSSYNEQFF.

This clone was observed once. In nucleotides, the CDR3 is TGTGCCAGCAGCGAAACAGGGTGGGGTAACACAGATACGCAGTATTTT. It encodes CASSETGWGNTDTQYF. This chain links TRBV9 with TRBJ2-3; maybe TRBD1 (6 bases). This CDR3 spans 16 amino acids. V lost 3 bases, J lost 2 bases, and 16 bases lay in between. Germline assignment: CDR1 SGDLS and CDR2 YYNGEE.

The chain recombines TRBV5-1 with TRBJ2-5; D might be TRBD2 (6 bases). The V and J ends lost 5 bases and 5 bases respectively, with 22 bases between them. Germline V lookup: CDR1 SGHRS, CDR2 YFSETQ. This CDR3 contains 16 residues. The CDR3 loop reads CASSDTRDVLLETQYF. Here the CDR3 DNA reads TGCGCCAGCAGTGATACGCGGGACGTCCTTCTGGAGACCCAGTACTTC.

V usage is TRBV19 and J usage is TRBJ2-2; 10 bases are shared with TRBD2. V lost 1 base to trimming and J lost 6 bases; unmatched junction nucleotides: 8. The CDR3 sequence is 17 residues long. CDR1 is LNHDA, CDR2 SQIVND, per germline (reference sequence). CDR3 amino acids: CASSIGVAGGPAGELFF. In DNA form, the CDR3 reads TGTGCCAGTAGTATAGGGGTAGCGGGGGGACCCGCCGGGGAGCTGTTTTTT.

The gene calls are TRBV12-5 and TRBJ2-7; D possibly corresponds to TRBD2 (6 bases). V dropped 0 bases and J dropped 6 bases, with 12 bases sitting between them. Germline-derived CDR1 and CDR2 are LGHNT and FRNRAP. This CDR3 has 14 amino acids. The DNA for the CDR3 is TGTGCTAGTGGTTTGGTGCCCGAGGGACTCGAGCAGTACTTC. Translated, it gives CASGLVPEGLEQYF.

The chain employs TRBV5-1 and TRBJ2-1, with D possibly TRBD1 on 7 matching bases. Germline lookup yields CDR1 SGHRS and CDR2 YFSETQ. CDR3 size: 15 residues. V was pared by 5 bases and J by 2 bases, with 14 bases between. CDR3 nucleotides: TGCGCCAGCAGACCCCAGGGGGGAACCTACAATGAGCAGTTCTTC. Translated: CASRPQGGTYNEQFF.

The chain links TRBV11-2 to TRBJ2-1, with 10 bases matching TRBD2. Germline CDR1 reads SGHAT; CDR2 reads FQNNGV. V lost 4 bases to trimming and J lost 8 bases; unmatched junction nucleotides: 11. The CDR3 sequence is 16 residues long. This CDR3 reads CASSSFPSGSGDEQFF. CDR3 sequence (DNA): TGTGCCAGCAGCTCCTTTCCTAGCGGGAGTGGTGATGAGCAGTTCTTC.

The chain is built from TRBV6-5 and TRBJ1-4; D possibly corresponds to TRBD1 (6 bases). The CDR3 consists of 14 residues. Germline-derived CDR1 and CDR2 are MNHEY and SVGAGI. Trimming took 5 bases from V and 6 from J, leaving 13 bases between them. The CDR3 region is CASSQGRGDEKLFF. As DNA, the CDR3 is TGTGCCAGCAGTCAGGGCAGGGGAGATGAAAAACTGTTTTTT.

This chain links TRBV4-1 with TRBJ2-4; TRBD1 is a possible D gene (5 bases). The CDR3 is 16 amino acids. Germline CDR1 MGHRA, CDR2 YSYEKL. Between the trimmed V and J ends, which lost 1 base and 5 bases, there was a span of 15 bases. The CDR3 region is CASSQVTAPRENIQYF. In DNA, the CDR3 is TGCGCCAGCAGCCAAGTGACAGCCCCCAGGGAAAACATTCAGTACTTC.

CDR3: CAWSVQRGEPQHF. The CDR3 DNA is TGTGCCTGGAGTGTACAAAGAGGTGAGCCCCAGCATTTT. The rearrangement joins TRBV30 to TRBJ1-5; D uncertain. Germline-derived CDR1 and CDR2 are GTSNPN and SVGIG (reference sequence). The CDR3 has 13 residues. Trimming left V 0 bases short and J 8 bases short, with 11 bases between.

A remark on this clone: One junction end does not reproduce the germline sequence, and a read error may be involved. The rearrangement joins TRBV6-5 to TRBJ1-3; no clear D gene. Germline V gene lookup returns CDR1 MNHEY and CDR2 SVGAGI. CDR3 length equals 12 residues. The DNA for the CDR3 is TGTGCCAGCAGTTATATAAGCGGGCAGGTACCTTTT. Its translation is CASSYISGQVPF.

In its sample, this clone was seen once. The V gene is TRBV4-1, the J gene TRBJ2-1; 8 nucleotides align to TRBD1. The CDR3 length is 15 residues. Germline V gives CDR1 MGHRA, CDR2 YSYEKL. V trimming: 5 bases; J trimming: 6 bases; junction bases outside the gene matches: 9. The DNA of the CDR3 is TGCGCCAGCAGCGGACGGACAGGGATAGGCAATGAGCAGTTCTTC. Translation: CASSGRTGIGNEQFF.